This passage covers 25 T cell receptor beta chains from one sample sequenced in a study of response to subunit inactivated influenza vaccine. TCRdb processed the RT-PCR reads anew with MiXCR; each CDR3 protein has one entry. There are more than 500,000 distinct CDR3 sequences in the sample; around 11% occur only once, and 9.5% to 11% lies in the top ten. In addition, the sample was reused for a study of T cells expressing NK-cell markers. This second report adds: Beta-chain TCR cDNA was generated via 5'RACE template switching with UMIs.

Sample: PBMCs from blood, taken on the day of vaccination. These receptors were taken from a man aged 50-59 years who received an inactivated influenza vaccine.

This clonotype was counted ten times or more. The rearrangement links TRBV28 to TRBJ2-7, with 8 bases matching TRBD2. CDR1 and CDR2 (germline): MDHEN, SYDVKM. The CDR3 is 16 amino acids. The ends lost 3 bases at V and 3 bases at J; junction bases unmatched: 10. The CDR3 reads CASSFSASGLLYEQYF. The CDR3 region has the DNA TGTGCCAGCAGTTTTTCTGCTAGCGGGTTACTCTACGAGCAGTACTTC.

This clonotype has a handful of counts. This chain connects TRBV5-1 to TRBJ2-3, with D tentatively TRBD1 or TRBD2 (7 bases each). The V gene's germline CDR1 is SGHRS and CDR2 YFSETQ. The ends were cut back, 2 bases at V and 6 bases at J, with 25 bases in the middle. This CDR3 spans 18 amino acids. CDR3 sequence (DNA): TGCGCCAGCAGCTTCGTCAGCGGGGCCAAAGGGGGCTGGGATACGCAGTATTTT. Its translation: CASSFVSGAKGGWDTQYF.

CDR3 DNA: TGTGCCACCAGTGACCCCGGGACTAGCGGGAGAGGGTCGGATGAGCAGTTCTTC. Its protein is CATSDPGTSGRGSDEQFF. V gene TRBV24-1 combines with J gene TRBJ2-1, with 14 bases aligning to TRBD2. Germline CDR1 reads KGHDR; CDR2 reads SFDVKD. The length of the CDR3 is 18 residues. The J segment lost 8 bases and the V segment lost 4 bases, leaving 12 bases of the junction unmatched.

The chain carries TRBV19 and TRBJ2-7; 8 bases are a match to TRBD1. There are 17 residues in the CDR3. CDR1 and CDR2 (germline): LNHDA, SQIVND (reference sequence). V shed 3 bases, J shed 2 bases, and the junction held 12 bases outside the gene matches. The CDR3 sequence: CASSMYWDRLSTYEQYF. The CDR3 DNA is TGTGCCAGTAGTATGTACTGGGACAGGTTATCCACCTACGAGCAGTACTTC. The variable domain in full, completed from reference TRBV19 and TRBJ2-7, reads DGGITQSPKYLFRKEGQNVTLSCEQNLNHDAMYWYRQDPGQGLRLIYYSQIVNDFQKGDIAEGYSVSREKKESFPLTVTSAQKNPTAFYLCASSMYWDRLSTYEQYFGPGTRLTVT.

There are a few counts of this clonotype. V usage is TRBV9 and J usage is TRBJ2-3, with 9 positions matching TRBD2. Germline V gives CDR1 SGDLS, CDR2 YYNGEE. This CDR3 region has 16 residues. The V segment lost 3 bases and the J segment 4 bases; nucleotides outside the gene matches: 9. The CDR3 sequence is CASSEAWAGGADTQYF. The CDR3 DNA is TGTGCCAGCAGCGAGGCTTGGGCGGGGGGGGCAGATACGCAGTATTTT.

This clonotype was picked up a small number of times. CDR3 in DNA: TGCGCCAGCAGCTCTCCCGGGACATACACCGGGGAGCTGTTTTTT. This translates into CASSSPGTYTGELFF. The V call is TRBV4-1, the J call TRBJ2-2; D is perhaps TRBD1 (6 bases). V was cut by 5 bases and J by 3 bases, with 13 bases left in between. Germline CDR1 is MGHRA and CDR2 is YSYEKL. This CDR3 is built from 15 residues.

This chain links TRBV20-1 with TRBJ2-1; 12 bases line up with TRBD2. Unmatched junction bases numbered 12, after V lost 4 bases and J lost 8 bases. The CDR3 covers 16 residues. Germline CDR1 is DFQATT and CDR2 is SNEGSKA (reference sequence). CDR3 sequence: CSATPRTSGTIDEQFF. The CDR3 nucleotides read TGCAGTGCTACCCCTCGGACTAGCGGGACCATCGATGAGCAGTTCTTC.

This chain connects TRBV6-1 to TRBJ2-3, with 7 bases aligning to TRBD1. V lost 5 bases and J lost 1; bases outside the gene matches: 18. Germline CDR1 MNHNS, CDR2 SASEGT. The CDR3 has 19 residues. The CDR3 reads CASSTISPGQSVRTDTQYF. For the CDR3, the DNA is TGTGCCAGCAGTACCATCTCCCCGGGACAGTCGGTTCGCACAGATACGCAGTATTTT.

The chain carries TRBV7-9 and TRBJ2-1, with a possible D match to TRBD2 (5 bases). Trimming removed 1 base at V and 3 bases at J, with 13 bases between. Germline values: CDR1 SEHNR, CDR2 FQNEAQ (reference sequence). CDR3 size: 16 residues. CDR3 amino acids: CASSLGLVAYYNEQFF. The CDR3 nucleotides are TGTGCCAGCAGCTTAGGTCTGGTAGCGTACTACAATGAGCAGTTCTTC.

This clonotype was recorded a few times. The chain combines TRBV19 with TRBJ2-7; D may be TRBD1 (5 bases). V lost 5 bases to trimming and J lost 3 bases, with 14 bases between them. This CDR3 has 14 amino acids. The germline V gene has CDR1 LNHDA and CDR2 SQIVND (reference sequence). The CDR3 DNA follows: TGTGCCAGTAGTCGCCCCGGACAAAACTACGAGCAGTACTTC. Translated: CASSRPGQNYEQYF.

This clonotype appeared a few times. The chain recombines TRBV7-9 with TRBJ1-1; TRBD1 matches at 9 bases. Trimming cost V 5 bases and J 10 bases; bases outside gene matches: 14. Per the germline V gene, CDR1 is SEHNR and CDR2 is FQNEAQ (reference sequence). The CDR3 contains 15 residues. The CDR3 spells CASSPTRDRAHPAFF. Written as DNA, the CDR3 is TGTGCCAGCAGCCCCACCCGGGACAGGGCGCATCCAGCTTTCTTT.

The table lists this clonotype with a few counts. The V gene is TRBV6-2 or TRBV6-3, the J gene TRBJ2-7, with 10 positions matching TRBD2. Germline V gene data show CDR1 as MNHEY and CDR2 as SVGEGT. With 2 bases clipped from V and 0 bases from J, the junction kept 10 bases outside the gene matches. The CDR3 sequence is 18 residues long. The CDR3 DNA reads TGTGCCAGCAGTTACGGTGGTAGCGGGAGGTCCTACTCCTACGAGCAGTACTTC. Translated: CASSYGGSGRSYSYEQYF.

The chain couples TRBV7-3 to TRBJ2-1, with D possibly matching TRBD1 (5 bases). Trimming cost V 5 bases and J 0 bases, with 14 bases left between them. Germline loops: CDR1 SGHTA, CDR2 FQGTGA. The CDR3 loop spans 16 amino acids. The CDR3 reads CASSPQGWGSYNEQFF. The CDR3 DNA sequence: TGTGCCAGCAGCCCGCAGGGTTGGGGCTCCTACAATGAGCAGTTCTTC.

This clonotype came up a few times. The chain is built from TRBV29-1 and TRBJ1-5; D remains ambiguous. V shed 5 bases and J shed 5 bases, with 13 bases lying between them. The CDR3 spans 13 residues. CDR1 and CDR2 from the germline V gene are SQVTM and ANQGSEA. This CDR3 is CSVSGPRDQPQHF. In nucleotides, the CDR3 is TGCAGCGTTTCTGGGCCGAGGGATCAGCCCCAGCATTTT.

J is TRBJ2-7 and V is TRBV4-3; 8 nucleotides agree with TRBD1. The CDR3 length is 15 residues. V lost 1 base to trimming and J lost 6 bases; unmatched junction nucleotides: 8. Germline CDR1 reads LGHNA; CDR2 reads YSLEER. The CDR3 loop is CASSQADRGGAEQYF. The CDR3 DNA follows: TGCGCCAGCAGCCAAGCCGACAGGGGCGGCGCCGAGCAGTACTTC.

This clonotype came up a few times. This chain connects TRBV3-1 to TRBJ1-5; D remains unclear. CDR1 is LGHDT, CDR2 YNNKEL, per germline (reference sequence). This CDR3 has 15 amino acids. The V end was cut by 1 base, the J end by 1 base, with 8 bases between. CDR3 nucleotide sequence: TGTGCCAGCAGCCAAGGGTATACCAGCAATCAGCCCCAGCATTTT. Protein product: CASSQGYTSNQPQHF.

This clonotype was seen ten or more times. This chain links TRBV12-3 or TRBV12-4 with TRBJ1-2; maybe TRBD1 (6 bases). This CDR3 is built from 17 residues. The germline V and J ends were trimmed by 6 bases and 3 bases, with 23 bases remaining between them. CDR3 DNA sequence: TGTGCCAGCAGACGAAGGGGGGGCGGGATGGACTACTATGGCTACACCTTC. This translates into CASRRRGGGMDYYGYTF.

The genes are TRBV7-2 and TRBJ2-2, with TRBD1 matching over 8 bases. This CDR3 contains 14 residues. Trimming took 5 bases from V and 4 from J; bases not matched to a gene: 3. Looked up from germline, CDR1 is SGHTA and CDR2 is FQGNSA. The CDR3 here is CASSTGGTTGELFF. For the CDR3, the DNA is TGTGCCAGCAGCACAGGGGGAACCACCGGGGAGCTGTTTTTT.

This chain joins TRBV5-1 and TRBJ2-6, with D unclear. Per germline, CDR1 SGHRS and CDR2 YFSETQ. This CDR3 spans 16 amino acids. Trimming cost V 2 bases and J 0 bases, with 9 bases left between them. CDR3 region: CASSLNPLSGANVLTF. In DNA form, the CDR3 reads TGCGCCAGCAGCTTAAATCCCCTCTCTGGGGCCAACGTCCTGACTTTC.

The chain links TRBV7-2 to TRBJ2-7; no reliable D call. The CDR3 extends over 14 amino acids. CDR1 is SGHTA and CDR2 is FQGNSA in the germline V gene. The V gene lost 0 bases and the J gene lost 3 bases, with 9 bases spanning the gap. CDR3 nucleotide sequence: TGTGCCAGCAGCTTAGCATTAGGGAACTACGAGCAGTACTTC. This translates into CASSLALGNYEQYF.

This clonotype was picked up a small number of times. V is TRBV10-3 and J is TRBJ2-1; 10 bases are a match to TRBD2. The length of the CDR3 is 13 residues. Germline V gene sequence: CDR1 ENHRY, CDR2 SYGVKD. With 10 bases clipped from V and 3 bases from J, the junction kept 3 bases outside the gene matches. As DNA, the CDR3 is TGTGCCACCGGACTAGCGGACTACAATGAGCAGTTCTTC. Its translation is CATGLADYNEQFF.

V and J are TRBV7-9 and TRBJ2-5, with D perhaps TRBD1 (6 bases). The CDR3 is made up of 16 amino acids. The germline V and J ends were trimmed by 5 bases and 5 bases, with 21 bases remaining between them. The germline CDR1 and CDR2 sequences are SEHNR and FQNEAQ (reference sequence). The CDR3 spells CASSDIQKQGSETQYF. In nucleotides, the CDR3 is TGTGCCAGCAGCGACATCCAAAAACAGGGATCCGAGACCCAGTACTTC.

J is TRBJ1-6 and V is TRBV14; D not resolved. The CDR3 runs 15 residues. Trimming stripped 1 base from V and 9 bases from J, with 13 bases between. Germline CDR1 and CDR2: SGHDN and FVKESK. The CDR3 is CASSQGSVLVSPLHF. The CDR3 DNA follows: TGTGCCAGCAGCCAAGGATCAGTGTTAGTTTCACCCCTCCACTTT. The full variable domain, completed using reference TRBV14 and TRBJ1-6, is EAGVTQFPSHSVIEKGQTVTLRCDPISGHDNLYWYRRVMGKEIKFLLHFVKESKQDESGMPNNRFLAERTGGTYSTLKVQPAELEDSGVYFCASSQGSVLVSPLHFGNGTRLTVT.

The sample holds many counts of this clonotype. The CDR3 nucleotides are TGTGCCAGCAGTTACTCAGCCGGAACAGGGGGCTCTGGAAACACCATATATTTT. It specifies CASSYSAGTGGSGNTIYF. The chain employs TRBV6-5 and TRBJ1-3, with 8 bases matching TRBD1. Germline V gene sequence: CDR1 MNHEY, CDR2 SVGAGI. The ends lost 0 bases at V and 0 bases at J; junction bases unmatched: 7. CDR3 size: 18 residues.

The rearrangement joins TRBV7-9 to TRBJ2-3; 13 bases match TRBD2. V was pared by 5 bases and J by 4 bases, with 9 bases of the junction left unmatched. Germline V lookup: CDR1 SEHNR, CDR2 FQNEAQ (reference sequence). This CDR3 comprises 17 residues. The CDR3 nucleotides read TGTGCCAGCAGCCACCTCGGACTAGCGGGGGTCTCAGATACGCAGTATTTT. Its translation is CASSHLGLAGVSDTQYF.